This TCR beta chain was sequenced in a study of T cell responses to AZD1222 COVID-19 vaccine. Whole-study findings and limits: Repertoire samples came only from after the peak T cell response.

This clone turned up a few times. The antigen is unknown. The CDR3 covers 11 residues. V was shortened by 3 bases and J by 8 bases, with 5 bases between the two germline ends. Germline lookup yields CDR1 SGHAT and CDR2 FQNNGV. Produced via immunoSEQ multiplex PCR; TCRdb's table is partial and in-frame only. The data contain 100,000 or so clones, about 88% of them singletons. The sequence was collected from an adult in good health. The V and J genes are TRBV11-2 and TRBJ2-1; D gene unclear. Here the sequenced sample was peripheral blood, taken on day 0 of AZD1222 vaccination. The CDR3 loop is CASSFGYEQFF. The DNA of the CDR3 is TGTGCCAGCAGCTTTGGATATGAGCAGTTCTTC.